This passage covers 3 T cell receptor beta chains from one sample sequenced in a study of CD8 T cells in Susac syndrome. Random hexamers served to reverse transcribe roughly 0.5 to 1 ug RNA. TCRdb re-derived calls from the immunoSEQ multiplex PCR reads in MiXCR, one entry per CDR3 protein. The sample carries about 250,000 distinct CDR3 sequences, over 85% recorded once. Sequencing was carried out using CD4+ T cells from PBMCs. The source of these receptors is a human donor with multiple sclerosis.

The CDR3 coding sequence is TGTGCCAGCAGTTTGTCTAGCGGGGGGGCCTACGAGCAGTACTTC. This codes for CASSLSSGGAYEQYF. The chain uses TRBV12-3 or TRBV12-4 and TRBJ2-7; 12 nucleotides agree with TRBD2. CDR3 length equals 15 residues. J was trimmed by 2 bases and V by 3 bases; bases with no gene match: 2.

This chain uses TRBV29-1 with TRBJ1-1, with D maybe TRBD1 (5 bases). V lost 4 bases and J lost 3, with 12 bases in between. This CDR3 is 13 amino acids long. Germline loops: CDR1 SQVTM, CDR2 ANQGSEA. The CDR3 nucleotides read TGCAGCGTTGGGCTTTGGGGGGACACTGAAGCTTTCTTT. This translates into CSVGLWGDTEAFF.

As for this clonotype: At one boundary the junction diverges from the germline segment, which might be a read error. The chain joins TRBV12-3 or TRBV12-4 to TRBJ2-1; maybe TRBD2 (7 bases). The CDR3 is 15 amino acids. The CDR3 DNA sequence: TGTGCCAGCAGCTTAGGGGGGGGCCCCCCCAATGAGCAGTTCTTC. Its translation: CASSLGGGPPNEQFF.